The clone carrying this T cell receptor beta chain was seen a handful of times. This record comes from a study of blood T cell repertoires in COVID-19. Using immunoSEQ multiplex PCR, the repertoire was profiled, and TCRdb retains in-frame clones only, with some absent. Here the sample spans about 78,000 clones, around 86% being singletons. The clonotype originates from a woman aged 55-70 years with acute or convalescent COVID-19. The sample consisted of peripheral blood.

The CDR3 DNA is TGTGCCAGCAGCCCTTCCGGAGGGATCAATCAGCCCCAGCATTTT. Translating gives CASSPSGGINQPQHF. J is TRBJ1-5 and V is TRBV6-6; no firm D call. The CDR3 has 15 amino acids. The V end was cut by 6 bases, the J end by 3 bases, with 15 bases between. Per germline, CDR1 MNHNY and CDR2 SVGAGI (reference sequence).